This T cell receptor beta chain emerged from a study of identifying expanded T cells in peripheral blood (dated by TCRdb to the late 2010s). At the level of the whole study: Technical replicates were generated by sequencing separate aliquots of the same genomic DNA pool, with four replicates compared pairwise. What the authors observed across the whole study: Both the number of clones called differentially abundant and the false-positive rate were significantly reduced by the beta-binomial model across all healthy-donor time intervals. The binomial model flagged around 1.1 differentially abundant clones between technical replicates, compared with approximately 15 over around two weeks and 18 to 20 over about four weeks. The authors expected biological variance in healthy repertoires might increase further over much longer intervals such as months to years. In all healthy donors, the variance in clone template counts between samples taken around 2 weeks apart rose significantly as total template count increased.

The immunoSEQ Assay, which relies on bias-controlled multiplex PCR amplification of genomic DNA, was used to profile TCRbeta CDR3 regions. The original pipeline was this. The absolute abundance of each unique TCRbeta CDR3 region was quantified after sequences were collapsed and filtered. Differential abundance was tested with two models: a binomial (Fisher-equivalent) model and a beta-binomial model that adds time-dependent variance fitted from healthy donors. Clones with fewer than 5 combined templates were excluded, and clones with Benjamini-Hochberg FDR below 0.01 were called differentially abundant. Using the form v = (b*log(k)+a)^2, the beta-binomial variance was modeled as a function of the total template count across the two samples. TCRdb obtained this table from immuneACCESS and retained in-frame rearrangements with V and J assigned. These tables miss some clones; where compared with another copy, unresolved V genes account for less than half of the shortfall, and the remainder is unexplained. V and J calls plus clone size are reproduced from that table; the DNA served to infer D and trimming. The sample table records nearly 60,000 clones; roughly 90% of these occur just once. Of the sample, about 3.8% is held by the ten largest clones.

Per the germline V gene, SGHAT is the CDR1 and FQNNGV is the CDR2. Trimmed from V: 6 bases; trimmed from J: 3 bases; junction bases lacking a gene match: 6. From the cysteine up to the phenylalanine, the CDR3 has a length of 15 residues. Solely the CDR3 DNA is kept, with 45 bases framed from the first base. On this clone: Its antigen is unknown. No base quality values were provided; no much bigger clone lies one nucleotide off.

No immune events such as infections were documented for the healthy donors during the collection period. Healthy-donor blood repertoires served as a training cohort to calibrate time-dependent variance in a beta-binomial model of T-cell clone differential abundance. There were roughly 10 healthy donors in the training cohort, of whom 3 were female and 7 were male. Donor ages ranged from 29 to 64 years, with an average of roughly 47 years. Whole blood from each healthy donor was obtained from a commercial supplier and was collected at three time points two to three weeks apart. For immunosequencing, genomic DNA was extracted from whole blood that had not been sorted.

The chain joins TRBV11-2 to TRBJ2-5, and 11 bases in between align with TRBD2. The TCR originated in a person between 18 and 75 years old in good health. Sample: blood. The CDR3 in this case is CASRVSGLAEETQYF. The DNA sequence is TGTGCCAGCAGGGTCTCGGGACTAGCGGAAGAGACCCAGTACTTC.